Listed here are 19 T cell receptor beta chains from one sample, sequenced in a study of blood T cell repertoires in COVID-19. Sequenced by immunoSEQ multiplex PCR; TCRdb stores in-frame clones only, minus some. The sample contains 85,000 to 100,000 clones, less than 85% of which appear only once. Sample: peripheral blood. All receptors come from a woman aged 55-70 years with acute or convalescent COVID-19.

J is TRBJ1-2 and V is TRBV10-3; perhaps TRBD1 as D (5 bases). This CDR3 is built from 13 residues. Trimming took off 10 bases at V and 3 bases at J, with 15 bases between the two ends. Germline V lookup: CDR1 ENHRY, CDR2 SYGVKD. The CDR3 DNA reads as TGTGCCACCCGACAGACAAACGACTATGGCTACACCTTC. Amino acid sequence: CATRQTNDYGYTF.

This chain links TRBV30 with TRBJ1-2, with TRBD1 matching over 11 bases. The V gene end was trimmed by 5 bases and the J gene end by 6 bases; junction bases not matched to a gene: 5. The CDR3 has 13 residues. CDR1 and CDR2 from the germline V gene are GTSNPN and SVGIG (reference sequence). CDR3 amino acids: CAWRDRGSDGYTF. The CDR3 nucleotides read TGTGCCTGGCGGGACAGGGGGTCAGATGGCTACACCTTC.

This chain connects TRBV20-1 to TRBJ1-5; perhaps TRBD1 as D (5 bases). Per the germline V gene, CDR1 is DFQATT and CDR2 is SNEGSKA (reference sequence). The CDR3 runs to 14 residues. V was cut by 3 bases and J by 7 bases, with 16 bases left in between. The CDR3 bases are TGCAGTGCTAGTCGGGTCCAGGGCGTGCAGCCCCAGCATTTT. Protein: CSASRVQGVQPQHF.

The rearrangement joins TRBV19 to TRBJ2-1; 14 nucleotides line up with TRBD2. The CDR3 has 15 residues. Germline V lookup: CDR1 LNHDA, CDR2 SQIVND (reference sequence). Trimming removed 7 bases from V and 6 bases from J; junction bases left unmatched: 5. In DNA form, the CDR3 reads TGTGCCAGTAAAGGGACTAGCGGGAGATCCAATGAGCAGTTCTTC. Its translation: CASKGTSGRSNEQFF.

The chain couples TRBV2 to TRBJ2-7; D not certain. In germline, CDR1 is SNHLY, CDR2 FYNNEI. This CDR3 has 12 residues. The ends were cut back, 6 bases at V and 2 bases at J, with 8 bases in the middle. The CDR3 bases are TGTGCCAGCAGACAGACCACCTACGAGCAGTACTTC. This translates into CASRQTTYEQYF.

This chain uses TRBV6-5 with TRBJ1-1; D gene ambiguous. CDR1 is MNHEY and CDR2 is SVGAGI in the germline V gene. V lost 4 bases and J 11 bases, leaving 11 bases between the germline ends. This CDR3 contains 11 residues. This chain's CDR3 is CASSSLLEAFF. In DNA, the CDR3 is TGTGCCAGCAGTTCTCTACTTGAGGCTTTCTTT.

In this sample, this clone turned up once. This chain links TRBV11-2 with TRBJ1-5; D not certain. Germline assignment: CDR1 SGHAT and CDR2 FQNNGV. V lost 5 bases and J lost 4, with 9 bases in between. The CDR3 loop spans 13 amino acids. The CDR3 here is CASSPSRNQPQHF. The CDR3 nucleotides read TGTGCCAGCAGCCCTAGCCGGAATCAGCCCCAGCATTTT.

V and J are TRBV7-9 and TRBJ2-5; D remains unclear. This CDR3 comprises 14 residues. Germline CDR1 SEHNR, CDR2 FQNEAQ (reference sequence). The V end lost 4 bases, the J end lost 2 bases, and 11 bases lay between the germline ends. The CDR3 here is CASSSPVRQETQYF. CDR3 nucleotides: TGTGCCAGCAGCTCCCCTGTGAGACAAGAGACCCAGTACTTC.

The V call is TRBV6-5, the J call TRBJ2-2; D possibly corresponds to TRBD2 (5 bases). Trimming shortened V by 0 bases and J by 0 bases, and 8 bases separated the two germline ends. CDR3 size: 16 residues. The germline CDR1 and CDR2 sequences are MNHEY and SVGAGI. As DNA, the CDR3 is TGTGCCAGCAGTTACTCACGAGGGTCGAACACCGGGGAGCTGTTTTTT. As protein: CASSYSRGSNTGELFF.

Notes on this clone: One end of the junction does not line up with germline, which may come from a read error. The chain uses TRBV18 and TRBJ1-5; TRBD1 matches 8 bases. The CDR3 sequence is 14 residues long. The germline gives CDR1 KGHSH, CDR2 LQKENI. This CDR3 reads CASSPDRGKQPQHF. The CDR3 DNA follows: TGTGCCAGCTCACCCGACAGGGGCAAACAGCCCCAGCATTTT. Full variable domain (outside the CDR3, taken from reference TRBV18 and TRBJ1-5): NAGVMQNPRHLVRRRGQEARLRCSPMKGHSHVYWYRQLPEEGLKFMVYLQKENIIDESGMPKERFSAEFPKEGPSILRIQQVVRGDSAAYFCASSPDRGKQPQHFGDGTRLSIL.

The rearrangement links TRBV28 to TRBJ1-2, with D unclear. This CDR3 contains 11 residues. V lost 7 bases and J lost 3, with 6 bases in between. The germline gives CDR1 MDHEN, CDR2 SYDVKM. The CDR3 DNA reads as TGTGCCAGCACTCGAGACTATGGCTACACCTTC. Protein product: CASTRDYGYTF.

This rearrangement joins TRBV27 to TRBJ1-1, with 7 bases fitting TRBD1. J lost 5 bases, V lost 4 bases, and 7 bases had no gene match. The CDR3 has 14 residues. The germline CDR1 and CDR2 sequences are MNHEY and SMNVEV (reference sequence). CDR3 loop: CASSSQGGWTEAFF. CDR3 DNA: TGTGCCAGCAGTTCCCAGGGGGGTTGGACTGAAGCTTTCTTT.

The genes are TRBV4-3 and TRBJ1-5; a weak D match, TRBD1 (6 bases). The CDR3 totals 16 residues. Between the trimmed V and J ends, which lost 3 bases and 0 bases, there was a span of 12 bases. The V gene's germline CDR1 is LGHNA and CDR2 YSLEER. The CDR3 sequence: CASSQEPGDSNQPQHF. The DNA for the CDR3 is TGCGCCAGCAGCCAGGAGCCAGGGGATAGCAATCAGCCCCAGCATTTT.

The V gene is TRBV7-2, the J gene TRBJ1-5, with TRBD1 matching 12 bases. The CDR3 is 15 amino acids. V shed 5 bases and J 7 bases; nucleotides not matched to a gene: 6. Germline CDR1 SGHTA, CDR2 FQGNSA. The CDR3, as DNA: TGTGCCAGCAGCCCCGGGACAGGGGGCTTCCAGCCCCAGCATTTT. This gives the protein CASSPGTGGFQPQHF.

V is TRBV7-9 and J is TRBJ1-2; 7 positions match TRBD1. This CDR3 region has 14 residues. The V and J ends lost 7 bases and 2 bases, in that order; junction bases with no gene match: 7. Germline CDR1 SEHNR, CDR2 FQNEAQ (reference sequence). The CDR3: CASTNTGQNYGYTF. The CDR3, as DNA: TGTGCCAGCACCAATACGGGACAGAACTATGGCTACACCTTC.

This chain joins TRBV4-2 and TRBJ2-1; the D gene is possibly TRBD1 (6 bases). Germline V gene sequence: CDR1 LGHNA, CDR2 YNFKEQ. Trimming removed 4 bases at V and 5 bases at J, with 18 bases between. There are 16 residues in the CDR3. The CDR3 DNA reads as TGTGCCAGCAGCCGAAACAGGGTCTCAGGCCACAATGAGCAGTTCTTC. Translation: CASSRNRVSGHNEQFF.

The chain links TRBV5-1 to TRBJ1-3; 10 bases are a match to TRBD1. Unmatched junction bases numbered 3, after V lost 4 bases and J lost 2 bases. The CDR3 has 15 residues. CDR1 is SGHRS and CDR2 is YFSETQ in the germline V gene. The CDR3, as DNA: TGCGCCAGCAGCAAAGGGACAGGGGCTGGAAACACCATATATTTT. It yields the protein CASSKGTGAGNTIYF.

This clone was seen just once. The chain has TRBV4-1 and TRBJ1-5, with 7 bases lining up with TRBD1. There are 16 residues in the CDR3. Germline V gives CDR1 MGHRA, CDR2 YSYEKL. The ends lost 1 base at V and 8 bases at J; junction bases unmatched: 11. CDR3 in amino acids: CASSQGPTGTLEPQHF. CDR3 DNA: TGCGCCAGCAGCCAAGGACCGACAGGGACCCTTGAGCCCCAGCATTTT.

This clone was seen only once. The chain carries TRBV27 and TRBJ2-5; TRBD1 agrees at 7 bases. Looked up from germline, CDR1 is MNHEY and CDR2 is SMNVEV (reference sequence). CDR3 length equals 15 residues. The V and J ends lost 3 bases and 0 bases, in that order; junction bases with no gene match: 4. The CDR3: CASSFGDSYQETQYF. The DNA for the CDR3 is TGTGCCAGCAGTTTTGGGGACAGCTACCAAGAGACCCAGTACTTC.